These 9 T cell receptor beta chains were sequenced from one sample in a study of Ad26.COV2.S vaccination and SARS-CoV-2 variants. Regarding treatment: some 19 received Ad26.COV2.S at low or high dose, single or two shots; several received placebo; per-sample allocation not given. Specimen acquisition occurred on day 63 following the initial vaccine or placebo injection. Generated by immunoSEQ multiplex PCR, the TCRdb table keeps only in-frame clones and is missing some. The sample contains some 390,000 clones, 88% of which appear only once. Source: peripheral blood, taken in a trial of Ad26.COV2.S vaccine versus placebo. The receptors derive from a person aged 18-65 years who received the Ad26.COV2.S COVID-19 vaccine or a placebo.

The V gene is TRBV7-2, the J gene TRBJ1-2; a possible D gene is TRBD1 (6 bases). V lost 3 bases, J lost 6 bases, and 17 bases lay in between. In germline, CDR1 is SGHTA, CDR2 FQGNSA. The CDR3 is 15 amino acids. The CDR3 sequence: CASSFGGGPQDGYTF. In DNA form, the CDR3 reads TGTGCCAGCAGCTTCGGAGGGGGGCCCCAGGATGGCTACACCTTC.

The rearrangement links TRBV28 to TRBJ1-1; no reliable D call. V was clipped by 5 bases and J by 4 bases, with 11 bases between them. Germline V gene lookup returns CDR1 MDHEN and CDR2 SYDVKM. The CDR3 has 13 residues. The CDR3 DNA reads TGTGCCAGCAGTGACGGGTTCAGCACTGAAGCTTTCTTT. The encoded protein is CASSDGFSTEAFF. The full variable domain, rest sourced from reference TRBV28 and TRBJ1-1, is DVKVTQSSRYLVKRTGEKVFLECVQDMDHENMFWYRQDPGLGLRLIYFSYDVKMKEKGDIPEGYSVSREKKERFSLILESASTNQTSMYLCASSDGFSTEAFFGQGTRLTVV.

The rearrangement joins TRBV13 to TRBJ2-1; 12 bases agree with TRBD2. The ends lost 0 bases at V and 7 bases at J; junction bases unmatched: 7. Germline CDR1 PRHDT, CDR2 FYEKMQ (reference sequence). The CDR3 consists of 17 residues. CDR3 loop: CASSLGFPSGGANEQFF. The CDR3, as DNA: TGTGCCAGCAGCTTAGGATTCCCTAGCGGGGGGGCGAATGAGCAGTTCTTC.

The chain carries TRBV6-1 and TRBJ1-3, with D unresolved. Germline CDR1 and CDR2: MNHNS and SASEGT. The CDR3 runs 12 residues. Trimming pared 5 bases from V and 8 bases from J, leaving 10 bases between. The CDR3 DNA sequence: TGTGCCAGCAGTTCCCTATGGGACACCATATATTTT. Protein: CASSSLWDTIYF.

The genes are TRBV3-1 (or the pseudogene TRBV3-2) and TRBJ2-1, with D tentatively TRBD2 (5 bases). The germline V gene encodes CDR1 LGHDT and CDR2 YNNKEL (reference sequence). The CDR3 covers 13 residues. Trimming took 1 base from V and 6 from J, leaving 7 bases between them. As DNA, the CDR3 is TGTGCCAGCAGCCAAGCGGCGGGCAATGAGCAGTTCTTC. Translated: CASSQAAGNEQFF.

The rearrangement uses TRBV25-1 and TRBJ1-5; D call uncertain. There are 15 residues in the CDR3. V was pared by 4 bases and J by 4 bases, with 14 bases between. The germline V gene has CDR1 MGHDK and CDR2 SYGVNS. Here the CDR3 reads CASSGEEGLNQPQHF. CDR3 coding DNA: TGTGCCAGCAGTGGAGAAGAGGGCTTAAATCAGCCCCAGCATTTT. Based on the CDR3 plus reference TRBV25-1 and TRBJ1-5, the full variable domain is EADIYQTPRYLVIGTGKKITLECSQTMGHDKMYWYQQDPGMELHLIHYSYGVNSTEKGDLSSESTVSRIRTEHFPLTLESARPSHTSQYLCASSGEEGLNQPQHFGDGTRLSIL.

This chain connects TRBV7-9 to TRBJ2-5; 8 bases map to TRBD2. The CDR3 has 17 residues. V gave up 4 bases and J gave up 5 bases; unmatched junction bases: 15. Germline values: CDR1 SEHNR, CDR2 FQNEAQ (reference sequence). CDR3 region: CASSWGVAGGPRETQYF. CDR3 nucleotide sequence: TGTGCCAGCAGCTGGGGAGTCGCGGGGGGCCCCCGGGAGACCCAGTACTTC. The full variable domain, completed using reference TRBV7-9 and TRBJ2-5, is DTGVSQNPRHKITKRGQNVTFRCDPISEHNRLYWYRQTLGQGPEFLTYFQNEAQLEKSRLLSDRFSAERPKGSFSTLEIQRTEQGDSAMYLCASSWGVAGGPRETQYFGPGTRLLVL.

V is TRBV7-9 and J is TRBJ2-7; 12 nucleotides match TRBD1. Germline CDR1 is SEHNR and CDR2 is FQNEAQ (reference sequence). Trimming removed 1 base from V and 11 bases from J; junction bases left unmatched: 18. The CDR3 totals 18 residues. The CDR3 coding sequence is TGTGCCAGCAGCTTAGAAACATACCGGGACAGGGGGCTTCATACGAAGTACTTC. Translating gives CASSLETYRDRGLHTKYF. The full variable domain, completed using reference TRBV7-9 and TRBJ2-7, is DTGVSQNPRHKITKRGQNVTFRCDPISEHNRLYWYRQTLGQGPEFLTYFQNEAQLEKSRLLSDRFSAERPKGSFSTLEIQRTEQGDSAMYLCASSLETYRDRGLHTKYFGPGTRLTVT.

For this clone: Other DNA sequences in this sample translate to the same CDR3. The chain combines TRBV7-6 with TRBJ1-3; D not certain. Germline CDR1 SGHVS, CDR2 FNYEAQ. The length of the CDR3 is 14 residues. Deletions cut 1 base from V and 0 bases from J, with 4 bases between. The DNA for the CDR3 is TGTGCCAGCAGCTTAGGGGGCTCTGGAAACACCATATATTTT. It is translated as CASSLGGSGNTIYF.